This entry is about one TCR beta chain. Germline CDR1 and CDR2: SGHVS and FQNEAQ. Trimming removed 5 bases from V and 8 bases from J; junction bases left unmatched: 9. CDR3 size: 15 residues. The data derive from a study of blood T cell repertoires in COVID-19. Original processing methods: Nucleated cell number was recorded as an estimate derived from reference gene primer amplification. Sequencing used immunoSEQ multiplex PCR; TCRdb keeps in-frame clones, though not all of them. That table is the source of V, J and clone size, and D and trimming were worked out from the DNA. This table holds over 150,000 clones, 70% to 85% found once.

Material: peripheral blood. The receptor was derived from a human donor in a cohort sampled during active COVID-19. The V call is TRBV7-8, the J call TRBJ2-1, with 10 nucleotides matching TRBD1. The CDR3: CASSPPDRGLDEQFF. CDR3 nucleotide sequence: TGTGCCAGCAGCCCCCCGGACAGGGGGTTGGATGAGCAGTTCTTC.